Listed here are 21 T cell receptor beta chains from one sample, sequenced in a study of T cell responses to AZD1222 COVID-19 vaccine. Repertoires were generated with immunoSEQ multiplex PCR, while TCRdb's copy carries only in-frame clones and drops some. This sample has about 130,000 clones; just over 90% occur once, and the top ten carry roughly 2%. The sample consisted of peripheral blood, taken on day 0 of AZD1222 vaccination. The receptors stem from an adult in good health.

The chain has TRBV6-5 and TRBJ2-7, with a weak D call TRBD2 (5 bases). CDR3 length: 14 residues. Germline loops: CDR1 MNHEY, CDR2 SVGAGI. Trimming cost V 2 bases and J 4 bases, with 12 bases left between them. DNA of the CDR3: TGTGCCAGCAGTTACCGCGGTTCGGGGTACGAGCAGTACTTC. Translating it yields CASSYRGSGYEQYF.

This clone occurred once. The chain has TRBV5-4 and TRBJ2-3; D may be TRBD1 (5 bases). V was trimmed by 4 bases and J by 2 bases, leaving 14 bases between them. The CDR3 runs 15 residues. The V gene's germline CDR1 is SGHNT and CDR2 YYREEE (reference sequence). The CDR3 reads CASSDLGPLTDTQYF. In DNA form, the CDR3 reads TGTGCCAGCAGCGACTTGGGGCCTCTCACAGATACGCAGTATTTT.

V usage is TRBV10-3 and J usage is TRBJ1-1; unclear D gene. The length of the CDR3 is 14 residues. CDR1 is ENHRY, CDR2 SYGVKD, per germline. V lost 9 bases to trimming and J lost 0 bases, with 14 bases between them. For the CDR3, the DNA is TGTGCCATTCAGAATACCCACATGAACACTGAAGCTTTCTTT. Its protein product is CAIQNTHMNTEAFF.

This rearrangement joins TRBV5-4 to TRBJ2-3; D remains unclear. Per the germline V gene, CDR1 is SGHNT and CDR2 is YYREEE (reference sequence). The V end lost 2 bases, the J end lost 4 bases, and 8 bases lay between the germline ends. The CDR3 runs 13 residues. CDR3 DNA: TGTGCCAGCAGCTTTTACGGGTCAGATACGCAGTATTTT. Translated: CASSFYGSDTQYF.

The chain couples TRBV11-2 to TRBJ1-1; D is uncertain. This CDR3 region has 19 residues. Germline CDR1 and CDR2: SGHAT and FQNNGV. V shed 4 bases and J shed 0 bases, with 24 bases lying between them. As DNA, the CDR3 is TGTGCCAGCAGCTCCCATCGGATAGGGTCCGTTTTAATGAACACTGAAGCTTTCTTT. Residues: CASSSHRIGSVLMNTEAFF.

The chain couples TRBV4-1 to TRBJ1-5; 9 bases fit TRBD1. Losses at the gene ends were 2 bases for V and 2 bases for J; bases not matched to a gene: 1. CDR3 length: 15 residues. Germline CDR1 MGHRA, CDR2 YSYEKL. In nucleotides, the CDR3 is TGCGCCAGCAGCCAATGGGACAGGGGCAATCAGCCCCAGCATTTT. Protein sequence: CASSQWDRGNQPQHF.

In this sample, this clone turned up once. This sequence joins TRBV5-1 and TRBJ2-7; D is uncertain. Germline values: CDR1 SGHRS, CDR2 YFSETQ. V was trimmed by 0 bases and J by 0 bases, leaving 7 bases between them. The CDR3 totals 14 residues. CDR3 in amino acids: CASSLDARSYEQYF. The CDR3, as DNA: TGCGCCAGCAGCTTGGATGCACGCTCCTACGAGCAGTACTTC.

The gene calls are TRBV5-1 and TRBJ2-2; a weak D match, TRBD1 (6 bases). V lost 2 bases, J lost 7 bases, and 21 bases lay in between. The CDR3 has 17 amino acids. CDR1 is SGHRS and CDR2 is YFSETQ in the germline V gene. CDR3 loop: CASSLGSGKQGGGELFF. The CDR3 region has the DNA TGCGCCAGCAGCTTAGGATCCGGAAAACAGGGCGGCGGGGAGCTGTTTTTT.

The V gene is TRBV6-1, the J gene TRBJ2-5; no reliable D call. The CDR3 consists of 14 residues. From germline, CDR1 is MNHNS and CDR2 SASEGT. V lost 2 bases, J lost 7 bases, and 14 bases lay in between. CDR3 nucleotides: TGTGCCAGCAGTGAATTCCATAGGGCCGTGACCCAGTACTTC. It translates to CASSEFHRAVTQYF.

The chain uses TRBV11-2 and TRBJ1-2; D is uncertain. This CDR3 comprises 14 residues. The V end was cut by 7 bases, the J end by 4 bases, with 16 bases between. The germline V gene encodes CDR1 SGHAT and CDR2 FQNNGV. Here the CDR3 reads CASTPPHASYGYTF. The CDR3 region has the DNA TGTGCCAGCACCCCGCCACATGCGTCCTATGGCTACACCTTC.

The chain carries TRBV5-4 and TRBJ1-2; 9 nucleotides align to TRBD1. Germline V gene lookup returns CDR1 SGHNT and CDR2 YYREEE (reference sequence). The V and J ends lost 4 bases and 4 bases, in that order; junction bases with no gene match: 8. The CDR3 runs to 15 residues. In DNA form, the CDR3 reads TGTGCCAGCAGCCAAGGACAGGGGTTTAGCTATGGCTACACCTTC. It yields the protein CASSQGQGFSYGYTF.

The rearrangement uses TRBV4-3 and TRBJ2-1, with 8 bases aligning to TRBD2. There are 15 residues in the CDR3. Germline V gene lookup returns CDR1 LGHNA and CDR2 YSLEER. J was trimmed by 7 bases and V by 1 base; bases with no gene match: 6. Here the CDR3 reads CASSQGSGDENEQFF. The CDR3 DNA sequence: TGCGCCAGCAGCCAAGGTAGCGGGGATGAGAATGAGCAGTTCTTC.

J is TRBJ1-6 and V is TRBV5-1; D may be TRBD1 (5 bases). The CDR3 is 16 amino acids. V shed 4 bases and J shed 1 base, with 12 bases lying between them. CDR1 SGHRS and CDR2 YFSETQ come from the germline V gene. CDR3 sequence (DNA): TGCGCCAGCAGCCTCATCAGGGCTTCCTATAATTCACCCCTCCACTTT. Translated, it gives CASSLIRASYNSPLHF.

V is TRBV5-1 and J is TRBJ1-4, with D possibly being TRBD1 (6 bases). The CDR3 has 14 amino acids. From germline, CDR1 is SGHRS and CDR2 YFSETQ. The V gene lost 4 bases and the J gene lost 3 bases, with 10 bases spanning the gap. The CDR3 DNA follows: TGCGCCAGCAGCCCGGACAGAGCTAATGAAAAACTGTTTTTT. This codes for CASSPDRANEKLFF.

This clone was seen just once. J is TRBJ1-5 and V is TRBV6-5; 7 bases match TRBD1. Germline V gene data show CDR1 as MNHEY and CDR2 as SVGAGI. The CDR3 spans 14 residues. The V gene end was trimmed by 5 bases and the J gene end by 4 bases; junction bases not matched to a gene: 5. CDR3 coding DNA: TGTGCCAGCAGTCAGGGACAGCGAAATCAGCCCCAGCATTTT. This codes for CASSQGQRNQPQHF.

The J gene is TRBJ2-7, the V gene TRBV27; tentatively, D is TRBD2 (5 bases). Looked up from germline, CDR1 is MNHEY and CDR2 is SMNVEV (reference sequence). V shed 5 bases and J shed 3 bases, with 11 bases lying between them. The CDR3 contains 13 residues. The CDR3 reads CASSLRGSYEQYF. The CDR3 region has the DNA TGTGCCAGCAGTCTACGTGGGAGCTACGAGCAGTACTTC.

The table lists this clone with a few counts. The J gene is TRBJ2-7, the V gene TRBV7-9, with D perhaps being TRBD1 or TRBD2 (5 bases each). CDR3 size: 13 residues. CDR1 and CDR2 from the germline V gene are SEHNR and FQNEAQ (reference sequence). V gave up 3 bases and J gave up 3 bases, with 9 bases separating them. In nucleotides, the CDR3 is TGTGCCAGCAGCTTCCGGGACCACTACGAGCAGTACTTC. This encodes CASSFRDHYEQYF.

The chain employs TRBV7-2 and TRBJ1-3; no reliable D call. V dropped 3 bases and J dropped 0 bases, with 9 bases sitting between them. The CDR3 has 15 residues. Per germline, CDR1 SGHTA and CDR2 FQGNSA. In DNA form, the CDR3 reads TGTGCCAGCAGCTTGGGTTTCCTCTCTGGAAACACCATATATTTT. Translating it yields CASSLGFLSGNTIYF.

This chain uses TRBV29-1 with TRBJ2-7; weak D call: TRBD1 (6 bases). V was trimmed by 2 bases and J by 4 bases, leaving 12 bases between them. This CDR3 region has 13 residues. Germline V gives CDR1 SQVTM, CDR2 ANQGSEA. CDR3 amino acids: CSVETGKPYEQYF. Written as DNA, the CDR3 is TGCAGCGTTGAAACAGGGAAGCCGTACGAGCAGTACTTC.

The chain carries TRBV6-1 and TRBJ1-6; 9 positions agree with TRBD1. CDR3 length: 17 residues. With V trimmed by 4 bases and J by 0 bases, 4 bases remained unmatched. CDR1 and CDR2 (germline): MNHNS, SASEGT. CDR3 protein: CASSATGGRSYNSPLHF. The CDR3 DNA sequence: TGTGCCAGCAGTGCAACAGGGGGCCGCTCCTATAATTCACCCCTCCACTTT.

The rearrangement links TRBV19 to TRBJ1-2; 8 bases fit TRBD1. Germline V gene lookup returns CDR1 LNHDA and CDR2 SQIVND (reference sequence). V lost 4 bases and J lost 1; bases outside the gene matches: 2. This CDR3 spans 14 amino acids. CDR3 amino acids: CASSTTGGNYGYTF. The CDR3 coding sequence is TGTGCCAGTAGTACAACAGGGGGTAACTATGGCTACACCTTC.